What follows are 4 T cell receptor beta chains derived from one specimen sequenced in a study of early T cells in non-severe SARS-CoV-2 infection. TCRdb ran MiXCR on the 5' RACE reads and lists one entry per CDR3 protein. The sample has around 65,000 distinct CDR3 sequences, over 9.5% seen once; the top ten hold 1.3% to 1.5%. The sample in question was whole blood, obtained at baseline. Receptors were obtained from an adult who was a healthcare worker with PCR-confirmed SARS-CoV-2 infection or an uninfected control (not recorded which).

The rearrangement joins TRBV29-1 to TRBJ1-2; D is ambiguous. The V end lost 8 bases, the J end lost 7 bases, and 8 bases lay between the germline ends. Germline loops: CDR1 SQVTM, CDR2 ANQGSEA. The CDR3 has 9 residues. DNA for the CDR3: TGCAGCTCGGACGGTGGCTACACCTTC. It codes for CSSDGGYTF.

This clonotype was seen many times. V gene TRBV7-9 combines with J gene TRBJ1-6; perhaps TRBD1 as D (5 bases). Germline V gene data show CDR1 as SEHNR and CDR2 as FQNEAQ (reference sequence). The CDR3 consists of 14 residues. V was pared by 2 bases and J by 7 bases, with 9 bases between. The CDR3 DNA reads as TGTGCCAGCAGCTTACCAGGGCGGAATTCACCCCTCCACTTT. This sequence encodes CASSLPGRNSPLHF. Using reference TRBV7-9 and TRBJ1-6 for the parts outside the CDR3, the full variable domain is DTGVSQNPRHKITKRGQNVTFRCDPISEHNRLYWYRQTLGQGPEFLTYFQNEAQLEKSRLLSDRFSAERPKGSFSTLEIQRTEQGDSAMYLCASSLPGRNSPLHFGNGTRLTVT.

The V and J genes are TRBV3-1 and TRBJ2-3; perhaps TRBD2 as D (6 bases). CDR1 LGHDT and CDR2 YNNKEL come from the germline V gene (reference sequence). V shed 5 bases and J shed 5 bases, with 8 bases lying between them. The CDR3 has 12 amino acids. CDR3 amino acids: CASSVSGDTQYF. The CDR3 nucleotides are TGTGCCAGCAGCGTTAGCGGAGATACGCAGTATTTT.

This clonotype was picked up a small number of times. The rearrangement uses TRBV10-2 and TRBJ1-3, with TRBD1 as a possible D gene (5 bases). Trimming removed 3 bases at V and 2 bases at J, with 11 bases between. Germline CDR1 and CDR2: WSHSY and SAAADI. The CDR3 consists of 15 residues. The CDR3 sequence: CASSDTGRTGNTIYF. CDR3 bases: TGCGCCAGCAGTGACACAGGAAGAACTGGAAACACCATATATTTT.